These T cell receptor beta chains were read from a single sample in a study of response to subunit inactivated influenza vaccine. TCRdb redid the calling of the RT-PCR reads with MiXCR, one entry per CDR3 protein. The sample lists some 550,000 distinct CDR3 sequences, approximately 24% occurring once. This sample was also put to use in a study of T cells expressing NK-cell markers.

The sequencing used CD4+ T cells sorted from PBMCs, collected 11 to 12 days after vaccination. All receptors derive from a man between 50 and 59 years old who received an inactivated influenza vaccine. Both conserved end residues are part of each CDR3. A D gene is named only where the DNA matches it firmly. Only some rows state a clone size, as once, few, many or a class for expanded clones.

>TRBJ2-2|few|TRBV5-1|-
TGCGCCAGCAGAACGGGGCTAACGCGAGGTCGGAACACCGGGGAGCTGTTTTTT
CASRTGLTRGRNTGELFF
>TRBJ1-1|few|TRBV7-9|-
TGTGCCAGCAGCCCCACAGGAGGGACGAACACTGAAGCTTTCTTT
CASSPTGGTNTEAFF
>TRBJ1-2|-|TRBV7-9|TRBD1
TGTGCCAGCAGCCAAAACAGGGGGCAGGGGTATGGCTACACCTTC
CASSQNRGQGYGYTF
>TRBJ2-1|-|TRBV11-3|TRBD2
TGTGCCAGCAGCACTTCAGCGGGACCAGAGAATGAGCAGTTCTTC
CASSTSAGPENEQFF
>TRBJ2-7|many|TRBV25-1|-
TGTGCCAGCAGGGAACAGGGTTCCTACGAGCAGTACTTC
CASREQGSYEQYF
>TRBJ1-1|few|TRBV15|-
TGTGCCACCAGCAGGGACCAAATCCTGGGGACTGAAGCTTTCTTT
CATSRDQILGTEAFF
>TRBJ1-1|few|TRBV6-5|-
TGTGCCAGCAGGCAGGAGGATTTCTTT
CASRQEDFF
>TRBJ2-1|once|TRBV5-1|TRBD1
TGCGCCAGGAGCTTGATGGGACAGGCGAGCAATGAGCAGTTCTTC
CARSLMGQASNEQFF
>TRBJ1-2|once|TRBV5-1|-
TGCGCCAGCAGCTTGGCAGGGCCTTCTAACTATGGCTACACCTTC
CASSLAGPSNYGYTF
>TRBJ2-1|-|TRBV7-2|-
TGTGCCAGCAGCTTCACCGGGATACGGGCTGAGCAGTTCTTC
CASSFTGIRAEQFF
>TRBJ2-2|-|TRBV6-5|-
TGTGCCAGCAGTTACTCGAGTTCGAGGGGGCGGGGCGGGGAGCTGTTTTTT
CASSYSSSRGRGGELFF
>TRBJ2-5|few|TRBV6-1|-
TGTGCCAGCAGTGATGCCGGACCCAAAGAGACCCAGTACTTC
CASSDAGPKETQYF
>TRBJ1-1|-|TRBV20-1|-
TGCAGTGCTAGGGGGGCCAGCGGCTTT
CSARGASGF
>TRBJ1-3|few|TRBV20-1|TRBD1
TGCAGTGCTAGAGGGGGACAGTACCAGTTGGCCTTT
CSARGGQYQLAF
>TRBJ2-4|few|TRBV6-2/TRBV6-3|TRBD2
TGTGCCAGCAGCCCGGGACTAGTCCCAAACATTCAGTACTTC
CASSPGLVPNIQYF